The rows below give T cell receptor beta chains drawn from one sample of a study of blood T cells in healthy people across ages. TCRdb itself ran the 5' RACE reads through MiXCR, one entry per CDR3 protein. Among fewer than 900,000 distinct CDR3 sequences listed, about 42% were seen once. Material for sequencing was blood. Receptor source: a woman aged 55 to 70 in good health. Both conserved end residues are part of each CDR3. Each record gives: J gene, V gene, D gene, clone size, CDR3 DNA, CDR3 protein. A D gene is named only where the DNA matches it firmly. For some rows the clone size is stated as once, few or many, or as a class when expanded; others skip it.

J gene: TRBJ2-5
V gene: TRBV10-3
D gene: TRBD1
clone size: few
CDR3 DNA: TGTGCCATCAGTGAAGTGAGCAGGGGGCCAGAGACCCAGTACTTC
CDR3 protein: CAISEVSRGPETQYF

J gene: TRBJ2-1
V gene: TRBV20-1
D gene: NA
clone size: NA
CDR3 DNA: TGCAGTGCTAGAGTCTTTACCCCCTACAATGAGCAGTTCTTC
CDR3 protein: CSARVFTPYNEQFF

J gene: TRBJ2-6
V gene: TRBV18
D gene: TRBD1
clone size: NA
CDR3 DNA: TGTGCCTCAGCCCAGGGGGCGAGCTCTGGGGCCAACGTCCAGACTTTC
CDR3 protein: CASAQGASSGANVQTF

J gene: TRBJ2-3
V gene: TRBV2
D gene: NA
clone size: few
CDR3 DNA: TGTGCCAGCAGAAGACTAGTGGATACGCAGTATTTT
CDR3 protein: CASRRLVDTQYF

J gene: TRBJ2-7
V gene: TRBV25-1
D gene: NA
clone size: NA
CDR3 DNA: TGTGCCAGCAGTGAAGGAGAGGGAGGTACCAGTGAGCAGTACTTC
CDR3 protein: CASSEGEGGTSEQYF

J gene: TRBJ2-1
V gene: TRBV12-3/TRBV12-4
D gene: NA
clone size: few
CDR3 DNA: TGTGCCAGCAGTTCTTATGAGCAGTTCTTC
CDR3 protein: CASSSYEQFF

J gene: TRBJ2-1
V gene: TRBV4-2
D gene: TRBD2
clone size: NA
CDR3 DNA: TGTGCCAACAGCCAACTAGCGGAAGAAACTTACAATGAGCAGTTCTTC
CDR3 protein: CANSQLAEETYNEQFF

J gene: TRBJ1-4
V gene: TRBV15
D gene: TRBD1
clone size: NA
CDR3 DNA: TGTGCCACCAGCAGAGACGGGACAGGTTTGGAAAAACTGTTTTTT
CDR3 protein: CATSRDGTGLEKLFF

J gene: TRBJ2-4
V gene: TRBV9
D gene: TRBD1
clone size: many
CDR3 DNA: TGTGCCAGCAGCGTAGGACAGGGGGACGGCAAAAACATTCAGTACTTC
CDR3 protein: CASSVGQGDGKNIQYF

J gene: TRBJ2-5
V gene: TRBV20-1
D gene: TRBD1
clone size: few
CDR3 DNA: TGCAGTGCTAGGTTGGGGACAGGGGTAGAGACCCAGTACTTC
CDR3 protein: CSARLGTGVETQYF

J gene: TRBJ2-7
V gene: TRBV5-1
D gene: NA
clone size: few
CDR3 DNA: TGCGCCAGCAGCTTGGCTCCAGGGGGGGAAGTCTACAATGAGCAGTACTTC
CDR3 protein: CASSLAPGGEVYNEQYF

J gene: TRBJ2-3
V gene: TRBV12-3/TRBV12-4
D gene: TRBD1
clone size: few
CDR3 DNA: TGTGCCAGCGCCCGGGACAGGCACACAGATACGCAGTATTTT
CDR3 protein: CASARDRHTDTQYF

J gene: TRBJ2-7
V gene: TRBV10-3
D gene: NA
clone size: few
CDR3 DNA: TGTGCCATCAGTTCTGCGGGGACTGCCTACGAGCAGTACTTC
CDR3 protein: CAISSAGTAYEQYF

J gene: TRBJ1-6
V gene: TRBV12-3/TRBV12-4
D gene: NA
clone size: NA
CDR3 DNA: TGTGCCAGCAGTTGGGGAGGGAATAATTCACCCCTCCACTTT
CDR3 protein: CASSWGGNNSPLHF

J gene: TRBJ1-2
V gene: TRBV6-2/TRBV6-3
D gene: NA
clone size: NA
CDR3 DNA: TGTGCCAGCAGTTACGCATCAGGGCAGCACTATGGCTACACCTTC
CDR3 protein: CASSYASGQHYGYTF

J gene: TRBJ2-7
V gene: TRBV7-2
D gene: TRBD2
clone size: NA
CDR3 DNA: TGTGCCAGCAGCAGCCTTCTAGCGGGGGATTACGAGCAGTACTTC
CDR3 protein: CASSSLLAGDYEQYF

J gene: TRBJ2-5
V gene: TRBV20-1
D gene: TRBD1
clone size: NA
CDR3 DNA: TGCAGTATCCCGACAGGGGAACAAGAGACCCAGTACTTC
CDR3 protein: CSIPTGEQETQYF

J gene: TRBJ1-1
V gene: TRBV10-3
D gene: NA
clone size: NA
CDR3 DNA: TGTGCCATCAGTGAGAATGGGAACACTGAAGCTTTCTTT
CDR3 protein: CAISENGNTEAFF

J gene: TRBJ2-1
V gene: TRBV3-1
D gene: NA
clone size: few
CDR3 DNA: TGTGCCAGCAGCCAAGAGGGGAGGGAGCAGTTCTTC
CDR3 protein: CASSQEGREQFF

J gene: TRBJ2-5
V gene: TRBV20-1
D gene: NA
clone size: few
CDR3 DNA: TGCAGTGCCATGACTCCAGTGGAGACCCAGTACTTC
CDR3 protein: CSAMTPVETQYF

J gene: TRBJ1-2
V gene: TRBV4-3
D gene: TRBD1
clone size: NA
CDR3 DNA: TGCGCCAGCAGCCAACTCGGGACAGAGGCTAACTATGGCTACACCTTC
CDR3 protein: CASSQLGTEANYGYTF

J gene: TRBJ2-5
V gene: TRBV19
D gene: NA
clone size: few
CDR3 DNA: TGTGCCAGTAGTATCAACAGGGAAGAGACCCAGTACTTC
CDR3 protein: CASSINREETQYF

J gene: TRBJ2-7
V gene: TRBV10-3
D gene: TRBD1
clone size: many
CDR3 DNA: TGTGCCAGCGGACAGGGGGCTGTAAACTACGAGCAGTACTTC
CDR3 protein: CASGQGAVNYEQYF

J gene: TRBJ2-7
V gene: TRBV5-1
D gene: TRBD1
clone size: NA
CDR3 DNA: TGCGCCAGCAGCTTGGTGGGGACAGGGATCTACGAGCAGTACTTC
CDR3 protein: CASSLVGTGIYEQYF

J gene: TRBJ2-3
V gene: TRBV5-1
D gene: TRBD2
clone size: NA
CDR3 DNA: TGCGCCAGCAGCTTCGGACTAGCGGGAGAGATGAGCACAGATACGCAGTATTTT
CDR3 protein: CASSFGLAGEMSTDTQYF

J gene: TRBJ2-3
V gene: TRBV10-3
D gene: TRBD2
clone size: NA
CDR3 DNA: TGTGCCATCAGTGAGTCCCTTAGCGGGGGTGCGGACCTCACAGATACGCAGTATTTT
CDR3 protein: CAISESLSGGADLTDTQYF

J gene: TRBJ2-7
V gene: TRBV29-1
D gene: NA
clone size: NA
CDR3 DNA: TGCAGCGTTGAGTTTTGGGGGGATGGTGAGCAGTACTTC
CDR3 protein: CSVEFWGDGEQYF

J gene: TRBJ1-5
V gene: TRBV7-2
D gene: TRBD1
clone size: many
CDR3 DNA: TGTGCCAGCAGCCCGGACAGGGATCAGCCCCAGCATTTT
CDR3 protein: CASSPDRDQPQHF

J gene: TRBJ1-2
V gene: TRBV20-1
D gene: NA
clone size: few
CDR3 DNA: TGCAGTGCTAGACGCCCCGGACAGAGTAACTATGGCTACACCTTC
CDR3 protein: CSARRPGQSNYGYTF

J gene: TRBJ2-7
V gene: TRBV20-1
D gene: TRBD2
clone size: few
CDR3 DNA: TGCAGTGCCCAACGACTAGCCGTCCTCTCCTACGAGCAGTACTTC
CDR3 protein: CSAQRLAVLSYEQYF

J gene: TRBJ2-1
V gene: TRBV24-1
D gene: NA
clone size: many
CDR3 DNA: TGTGCCACCAGTGGGCCAGACTACAATGAGCAGTTCTTC
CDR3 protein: CATSGPDYNEQFF

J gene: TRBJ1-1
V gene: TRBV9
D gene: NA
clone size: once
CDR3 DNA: TGTGCCAGCAGCTTTCCGCCCAGTGAAGCTTTCTTT
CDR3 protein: CASSFPPSEAFF

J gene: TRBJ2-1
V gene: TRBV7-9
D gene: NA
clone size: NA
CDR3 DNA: TGTGCCAGCAGCCCTGACAGGCCCTGGAATGAGCAGTTCTTC
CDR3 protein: CASSPDRPWNEQFF

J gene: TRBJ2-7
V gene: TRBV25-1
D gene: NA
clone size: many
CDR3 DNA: TGTGCCAGCAGTCTTGACCGCGGGACTTCCTACGAGCAGTACTTC
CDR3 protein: CASSLDRGTSYEQYF

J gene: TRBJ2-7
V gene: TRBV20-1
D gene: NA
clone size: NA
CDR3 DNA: TGCAGTGCTAGAGATGTGGGGGGGCGCAAGGACGAGCAGTACTTC
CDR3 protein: CSARDVGGRKDEQYF

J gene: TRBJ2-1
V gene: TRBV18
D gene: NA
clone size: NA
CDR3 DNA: TGTGCCAGCGGGGCTCAGGGCAGCAGTCAAGAGACCCAGTTCTTC
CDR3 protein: CASGAQGSSQETQFF

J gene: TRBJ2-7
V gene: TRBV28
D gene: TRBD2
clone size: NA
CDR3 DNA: TGTGCCAGCAGCTCCGGACTAGCGGGAGGGGCGGCGTACGAGCAGTACTTC
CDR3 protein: CASSSGLAGGAAYEQYF

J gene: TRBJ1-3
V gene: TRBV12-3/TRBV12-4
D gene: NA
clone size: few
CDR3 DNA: TGTGCCAGCACCCGACCGATCTCTGGAAACACCATATATTTT
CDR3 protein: CASTRPISGNTIYF

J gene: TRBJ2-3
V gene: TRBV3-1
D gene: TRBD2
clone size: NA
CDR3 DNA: TGTGCCAGCAGCCATGGCGGGAGGGGAGTGGCAGATACGCAGTATTTT
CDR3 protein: CASSHGGRGVADTQYF

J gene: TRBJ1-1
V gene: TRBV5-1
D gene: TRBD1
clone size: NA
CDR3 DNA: TGCGCCAGCAGCTTTAATAGCCAGGGGGAAACTGAAGCTTTCTTT
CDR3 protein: CASSFNSQGETEAFF

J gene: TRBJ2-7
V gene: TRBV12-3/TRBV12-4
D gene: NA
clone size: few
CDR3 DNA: TGTGCCAGCAGTTTATTGGAGCGCGAGCAGTACTTC
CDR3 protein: CASSLLEREQYF

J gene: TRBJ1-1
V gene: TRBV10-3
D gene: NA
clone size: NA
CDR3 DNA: TGTGCCATCAGTGAGTCTCCAGGGGACACTGAAGCTTTCTTT
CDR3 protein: CAISESPGDTEAFF